What follows are 32 T cell receptor beta chains derived from one specimen sequenced in a study of beta chain features in type 1 diabetes. Investigators reverse transcribed all isolated RNA, so they sequenced expressed TCRB transcripts. Libraries were prepared by immunoSEQ multiplex PCR; TCRdb keeps only in-frame clonotypes and omits some of them. Among around 500,000 clones listed, roughly an eighth were seen once. Input material: naive CD4+ T cells from blood. The source of these receptors is a woman younger than 35 in good health.

The chain has TRBV15 and TRBJ2-5; D unresolved. This CDR3 is built from 14 residues. Germline lookup yields CDR1 LNHNV and CDR2 YYDKDF (reference sequence). Trimming removed 0 bases at V and 5 bases at J, with 10 bases between. In DNA, the CDR3 is TGTGCCACCAGCAGAGATGGAGTCCGCGAGACCCAGTACTTC. Translated, it gives CATSRDGVRETQYF.

This clone was seen only a few times. The chain's CDR3 is CASSLGGPTGGTQYF. In DNA, the CDR3 is TGTGCCAGCAGCTTAGGTGGGCCCACCGGGGGGACCCAGTACTTC. The rearrangement links TRBV11-2 to TRBJ2-5, with D perhaps matching TRBD2 (6 bases). The germline V and J ends were trimmed by 1 base and 7 bases, with 16 bases remaining between them. CDR1 is SGHAT, CDR2 FQNNGV, per germline. The CDR3 extends over 15 amino acids. Supplemented by reference TRBV11-2 and TRBJ2-5, the full variable domain reads EAGVAQSPRYKIIEKRQSVAFWCNPISGHATLYWYQQILGQGPKLLIQFQNNGVVDDSQLPKDRFSAERLKGVDSTLKIQPAKLEDSAVYLCASSLGGPTGGTQYFGPGTRLLVL.

Concerning this clone itself: Other DNA sequences in this sample translate to the same CDR3. The chain couples TRBV18 to TRBJ2-6, with D unresolved. From germline, CDR1 is KGHSH and CDR2 LQKENI. Trimming took 3 bases from V and 1 from J, leaving 4 bases between them. The CDR3 sequence is 14 residues long. The DNA for the CDR3 is TGTGCCAGCTCACCGCCATCTGGGGCCAACGTCCTGACTTTC. The encoded protein is CASSPPSGANVLTF.

The sample holds a few counts of this clone. V is TRBV19 and J is TRBJ2-7; D uncertain. The ends were cut back, 4 bases at V and 6 bases at J, with 10 bases in the middle. This CDR3 comprises 12 residues. Germline V gives CDR1 LNHDA, CDR2 SQIVND (reference sequence). In DNA, the CDR3 is TGTGCCAGTAGTAGCCTCCCTGGCGAGCAGTACTTC. Translation gives CASSSLPGEQYF.

This clone was seen a handful of times. The V gene is TRBV30, the J gene TRBJ1-4; unclear D gene. The CDR3 consists of 14 residues. The V gene lost 1 base and the J gene lost 7 bases, with 13 bases spanning the gap. Looked up from germline, CDR1 is GTSNPN and CDR2 is SVGIG (reference sequence). The DNA for the CDR3 is TGTGCCTGGAGTGCCCCGTTCCAGAGTGAAAAACTGTTTTTT. Its protein is CAWSAPFQSEKLFF. The full variable domain, with the rest looked up from reference TRBV30 and TRBJ1-4, is SQTIHQWPATLVQPVGSPLSLECTVEGTSNPNLYWYRQAAGRGLQLLFYSVGIGQISSEVPQNLSASRPQDRQFILSSKKLLLSDSGFYLCAWSAPFQSEKLFFGSGTQLSVL.

The chain is built from TRBV18 and TRBJ2-7, with 12 bases aligning to TRBD1. The CDR3 length is 16 residues. Germline V gene data show CDR1 as KGHSH and CDR2 as LQKENI. With 0 bases clipped from V and 4 bases from J, the junction kept 4 bases outside the gene matches. CDR3 amino acids: CASSPPGGQGAYEQYV. The DNA of the CDR3 is TGTGCCAGCTCACCACCGGGGGGACAGGGGGCTTACGAGCAGTACGTC.

This chain connects TRBV30 to TRBJ2-1; 8 bases align to TRBD2. Germline-derived CDR1 and CDR2 are GTSNPN and SVGIG (reference sequence). V gave up 8 bases and J gave up 2 bases; unmatched junction bases: 14. This CDR3 is built from 16 residues. CDR3 sequence (DNA): TGTGCCAGCAAAAAGGGAATGGGACTAGCCTACAATGAGCAGTTCTTC. Translation: CASKKGMGLAYNEQFF.

The rearrangement joins TRBV28 to TRBJ2-3; no firm D call. Trimming removed 3 bases at V and 4 bases at J, with 5 bases between. CDR3 size: 12 residues. Germline-derived CDR1 and CDR2 are MDHEN and SYDVKM. The CDR3 nucleotides are TGTGCCAGCAGTTTCGGTCCAGATACGCAGTATTTT. As protein: CASSFGPDTQYF. The whole variable domain, remainder taken from reference TRBV28 and TRBJ2-3, is DVKVTQSSRYLVKRTGEKVFLECVQDMDHENMFWYRQDPGLGLRLIYFSYDVKMKEKGDIPEGYSVSREKKERFSLILESASTNQTSMYLCASSFGPDTQYFGPGTRLTVL.

This clone has a handful of counts. V gene TRBV4-1 combines with J gene TRBJ2-1, with TRBD2 matching 7 bases. The V segment lost 4 bases and the J segment 0 bases; nucleotides outside the gene matches: 3. The CDR3 runs to 15 residues. Germline-derived CDR1 and CDR2 are MGHRA and YSYEKL. CDR3 loop: CASSRGGISYNEQFF. The CDR3 nucleotides read TGCGCCAGCAGCCGGGGGGGAATCTCCTACAATGAGCAGTTCTTC.

This chain links TRBV7-6 with TRBJ1-1; the D gene is possibly TRBD1 (6 bases). V was trimmed by 1 base and J by 0 bases, leaving 9 bases between them. Per germline, CDR1 SGHVS and CDR2 FNYEAQ. This CDR3 contains 15 residues. The CDR3 loop reads CASSLVQGVNTEAFF. CDR3 sequence (DNA): TGTGCCAGCAGCTTAGTACAGGGTGTGAACACTGAAGCTTTCTTT.

This clone was counted a few times. CDR3: CASRRHTDTQYF. The CDR3 DNA follows: TGTGCCAGCAGACGCCACACAGATACGCAGTATTTT. The chain uses TRBV28 and TRBJ2-3; D is ambiguous. Germline values: CDR1 MDHEN, CDR2 SYDVKM. Deletions cut 6 bases from V and 2 bases from J, with 6 bases between. This CDR3 is 12 amino acids long.

This clone came up once. Mismatch with germline at one junction end may stem from a read error. The same CDR3 arises from other DNA sequences in this sample as well. The chain recombines TRBV7-7 with TRBJ2-2, with D unclear. The germline V gene encodes CDR1 SSHAT and CDR2 FNYEAQ (reference sequence). This CDR3 region has 14 residues. The CDR3 sequence is CASSLGGNTGELFF. In DNA, the CDR3 is TGTGCTAGCAGCTTAGGTGGGAACACCGGGGAGCTGTTTTTT.

This chain connects TRBV5-6 to TRBJ2-7; 10 nucleotides align to TRBD2. CDR1 is SGHDT and CDR2 is YYEEEE in the germline V gene. The CDR3 runs 14 residues. V gave up 6 bases and J gave up 4 bases; unmatched junction bases: 7. The CDR3 is CASTRLAGKYEQYF. CDR3 in DNA: TGTGCCAGCACCCGACTAGCGGGCAAGTACGAGCAGTACTTC.

In this sample, this clone turned up a few times. V is TRBV9 and J is TRBJ2-4, with 7 bases identical to TRBD1. This CDR3 is built from 15 residues. The germline V gene encodes CDR1 SGDLS and CDR2 YYNGEE. V was clipped by 1 base and J by 1 base; unmatched bases: 2. CDR3 DNA: TGTGCCAGCAGCGTAACAGGGGTGGCCAAAAACATTCAGTACTTC. Its translation is CASSVTGVAKNIQYF.

V and J are TRBV2 and TRBJ2-1; 10 bases are shared with TRBD2. The V gene's germline CDR1 is SNHLY and CDR2 FYNNEI. The J segment lost 4 bases and the V segment lost 5 bases, leaving 5 bases of the junction unmatched. This CDR3 region has 15 residues. CDR3 amino acids: CASSQGTSAYNEQFF. CDR3 nucleotide sequence: TGTGCCAGCAGTCAAGGGACTAGCGCATACAATGAGCAGTTCTTC. Based on the CDR3 plus reference TRBV2 and TRBJ2-1, the full variable domain is EPEVTQTPSHQVTQMGQEVILRCVPISNHLYFYWYRQILGQKVEFLVSFYNNEISEKSEIFDDQFSVERPDGSNFTLKIRSTKLEDSAMYFCASSQGTSAYNEQFFGPGTRLTVL.

V gene TRBV29-1 combines with J gene TRBJ2-1, with TRBD2 identical over 9 bases. V trimming: 6 bases; J trimming: 2 bases; junction bases outside the gene matches: 8. The length of the CDR3 is 15 residues. Germline V gene data show CDR1 as SQVTM and CDR2 as ANQGSEA. The CDR3 protein is CSVKQGGGAYNEQFF. The CDR3 DNA reads as TGCAGCGTAAAGCAGGGCGGGGGGGCCTACAATGAGCAGTTCTTC.

The V gene is TRBV10-3, the J gene TRBJ1-2, with D maybe TRBD1 (6 bases). The germline V gene encodes CDR1 ENHRY and CDR2 SYGVKD. V was cut by 3 bases and J by 8 bases, with 16 bases left in between. The length of the CDR3 is 14 residues. The CDR3 protein is CAISDRGGQEGYTF. Here the CDR3 DNA reads TGTGCCATCAGTGACCGCGGGGGGCAGGAAGGCTACACCTTC.

This clone was observed a handful of times. This chain joins TRBV21-1 and TRBJ2-7; the D call TRBD2 from the table was never checked on the DNA. TRBV21-1 is assigned pseudogene status. The CDR3 extends over 18 amino acids. The CDR3, as DNA: TGTGCCAGCAGCAAAGTGGGTTTACTAGCGGGAGGGCCAGGCGAGCAGTACTTC. Translating it yields CASSKVGLLAGGPGEQYF.

This chain links TRBV19 with TRBJ1-2; 7 positions agree with TRBD1. The V gene end was trimmed by 7 bases and the J gene end by 8 bases; junction bases not matched to a gene: 16. This CDR3 is 15 amino acids long. Germline CDR1 reads LNHDA; CDR2 reads SQIVND (reference sequence). As DNA, the CDR3 is TGTGCCAGTACCGACCTTTCAGGGGGGTCGATCGGCTACACCTTC. Its protein product is CASTDLSGGSIGYTF. The whole variable domain, remainder taken from reference TRBV19 and TRBJ1-2, is DGGITQSPKYLFRKEGQNVTLSCEQNLNHDAMYWYRQDPGQGLRLIYYSQIVNDFQKGDIAEGYSVSREKKESFPLTVTSAQKNPTAFYLCASTDLSGGSIGYTFGSGTRLTVV.

This clone was seen more than once but under ten times. The chain links TRBV19 to TRBJ2-1, with 9 bases identical to TRBD1. After removal of 7 bases from V and 10 bases from J, the junction contained 8 bases not matched to a gene. The CDR3 loop spans 13 amino acids. Germline V gives CDR1 LNHDA, CDR2 SQIVND (reference sequence). The CDR3 coding sequence is TGTGCCAGTAAGGGACAGGGTGGTCGAGAGCAGTTCTTC. Translated: CASKGQGGREQFF.

CDR3 sequence reads: CSVEKSYNEQFF. As DNA, the CDR3 is TGCAGCGTTGAAAAATCTTACAATGAGCAGTTCTTC. The V gene is TRBV29-1, the J gene TRBJ2-1; D is ambiguous. Between the trimmed V and J ends, which lost 2 bases and 4 bases, there was a span of 6 bases. This CDR3 contains 12 residues. Germline loops: CDR1 SQVTM, CDR2 ANQGSEA.

This clone was observed a handful of times. V usage is TRBV14 and J usage is TRBJ1-1; D remains ambiguous. The ends were cut back, 1 base at V and 11 bases at J, with 14 bases in the middle. The V gene's germline CDR1 is SGHDN and CDR2 FVKESK. The CDR3 contains 13 residues. The CDR3 DNA sequence: TGTGCCAGCAGCCAAGCCTGGGAGGGAGCCGCTTTCTTT. Its translation: CASSQAWEGAAFF.

This clone occurred a few times. The chain carries TRBV9 and TRBJ2-1; perhaps TRBD2 as D (5 bases). Germline CDR1 reads SGDLS; CDR2 reads YYNGEE. The V gene lost 2 bases and the J gene lost 2 bases, with 11 bases spanning the gap. The length of the CDR3 is 15 residues. The CDR3 bases are TGTGCCAGCAGCGTTCTGAGCGGAGCCTACAATGAGCAGTTCTTC. This encodes CASSVLSGAYNEQFF.

This clone came up a few times. The rearrangement uses TRBV28 and TRBJ2-1; no firm D call. Trimming stripped 3 bases from V and 3 bases from J, with 12 bases between. The CDR3 sequence is 15 residues long. From germline, CDR1 is MDHEN and CDR2 SYDVKM. For the CDR3, the DNA is TGTGCCAGCAGTTTGATAGAGCTGGGCTACAATGAGCAGTTCTTC. This translates into CASSLIELGYNEQFF.

This clone turned up a few times. The gene calls are TRBV29-1 and TRBJ2-1; 8 nucleotides align to TRBD2. Germline CDR1 is SQVTM and CDR2 is ANQGSEA. CDR3 length equals 16 residues. Trimming at V came to 0 bases and at J to 5 bases, leaving 9 bases not matched to a gene. The CDR3 nucleotides read TGCAGCGTTGAAGATCTCCGGGGGGGAATAAACAATGAGCAGTTCTTC. Amino acids: CSVEDLRGGINNEQFF.

The rearrangement links TRBV5-4 to TRBJ1-4; TRBD1 agrees at 7 bases. Germline V CDR1 and CDR2: SGHNT, YYREEE (reference sequence). Trimming cost V 0 bases and J 8 bases; bases outside gene matches: 7. The CDR3 sequence is 15 residues long. CDR3 residues: CASSLADRVGEKLFF. The CDR3, as DNA: TGTGCCAGCAGCTTGGCCGACAGGGTAGGAGAAAAACTGTTTTTT.

A few counts support this clone. The chain employs TRBV9 and TRBJ2-1, with D possibly TRBD2 on 7 matching bases. The germline V and J ends were trimmed by 0 bases and 0 bases, with 13 bases remaining between them. This CDR3 is 17 amino acids long. CDR1 SGDLS and CDR2 YYNGEE come from the germline V gene. As DNA, the CDR3 is TGTGCCAGCAGCGTAGGCGGGGGCTACAGCTCCTACAATGAGCAGTTCTTC. It encodes CASSVGGGYSSYNEQFF. Combining the CDR3 with reference TRBV9 and TRBJ2-1 gives the whole variable domain DSGVTQTPKHLITATGQRVTLRCSPRSGDLSVYWYQQSLDQGLQFLIQYYNGEERAKGNILERFSAQQFPDLHSELNLSSLELGDSALYFCASSVGGGYSSYNEQFFGPGTRLTVL.

This clone appeared a few times. Different DNA sequences within this sample yield the same CDR3. V is TRBV7-2 and J is TRBJ2-5, with a tentative D call TRBD2 (5 bases). Germline values: CDR1 SGHTA, CDR2 FQGNSA. The CDR3 is made up of 12 amino acids. Deletions cut 5 bases from V and 4 bases from J, with 8 bases between. The CDR3 loop reads CASSLGLETQYF. The CDR3 DNA is TGTGCCAGCAGCCTCGGACTAGAGACCCAGTACTTC.

In its sample, this clone was seen a few times. The chain joins TRBV4-3 to TRBJ1-1; D possibly corresponds to TRBD1 (6 bases). This CDR3 has 15 residues. V lost 5 bases, J lost 1 base, and 14 bases lay in between. In germline, CDR1 is LGHNA, CDR2 YSLEER. CDR3 sequence (DNA): TGCGCCAGCAGCACTCAGACAGGAGGGAACACTGAAGCTTTCTTT. It yields the protein CASSTQTGGNTEAFF.

The chain has TRBV7-2 and TRBJ2-2; D not resolved. From germline, CDR1 is SGHTA and CDR2 FQGNSA. The CDR3 sequence is 15 residues long. V lost 4 bases and J lost 5, with 14 bases in between. This CDR3 reads CASSSYAIRTGELFF. DNA for the CDR3: TGTGCCAGCAGCTCTTACGCCATTCGAACCGGGGAGCTGTTTTTT.

The chain combines TRBV10-3 with TRBJ2-7, with D perhaps TRBD2 (6 bases). This CDR3 is built from 15 residues. CDR1 and CDR2 from the germline V gene are ENHRY and SYGVKD. Trimming took off 8 bases at V and 0 bases at J, with 17 bases between the two ends. The CDR3 bases are TGTGCCATCTCCCAAGTTGCCGGGAGCTCCTACGAGCAGTACTTC. Amino acids: CAISQVAGSSYEQYF.

V is TRBV27 and J is TRBJ2-1; D remains ambiguous. The CDR3 runs to 15 residues. The V gene lost 3 bases and the J gene lost 5 bases, with 14 bases spanning the gap. Germline CDR1 MNHEY, CDR2 SMNVEV (reference sequence). CDR3 residues: CASSFVVSGDNEQFF. The DNA for the CDR3 is TGTGCCAGCAGTTTTGTGGTTTCGGGTGACAATGAGCAGTTCTTC.